These 30 T cell receptor beta chains originate from one sample sequenced in a study of cytomegalovirus exposure and HLA in healthy donors. Use of 60 Vbeta and 13 Jbeta primers characterized the PCR. Using immunoSEQ multiplex PCR, the repertoire was profiled, and TCRdb retains in-frame clones only, with some absent. This sample has more than 100,000 clones, with 15% to 19% found just once. The sample consisted of PBMCs. These receptors were obtained from a woman aged 18-29 years in good health and CMV-seronegative.

The chain combines TRBV15 with TRBJ1-2; 9 nucleotides agree with TRBD1. The CDR3 totals 13 residues. V lost 4 bases, J lost 6 bases, and 3 bases stayed unmatched. Germline V gene data show CDR1 as LNHNV and CDR2 as YYDKDF (reference sequence). DNA for the CDR3: TGTGCCACCAGCACTGGACAGGGGAATGGCTACACCTTC. This translates into CATSTGQGNGYTF.

This clone was counted once. V and J are TRBV6-9 and TRBJ2-1; D is unresolved. The CDR3 sequence is 15 residues long. The germline V gene has CDR1 MNHGY and CDR2 SVAAGI. Trimming shortened V by 3 bases and J by 2 bases, and 11 bases separated the two germline ends. The CDR3 bases are TGTGCCAGCAGTTACCGGGTCTTCACCTACAATGAGCAGTTCTTC. Translated: CASSYRVFTYNEQFF.

J is TRBJ1-5 and V is TRBV19; D gene ambiguous. V shed 2 bases and J shed 2 bases, with 10 bases lying between them. CDR1 LNHDA and CDR2 SQIVND come from the germline V gene (reference sequence). The CDR3 has 15 residues. The CDR3 sequence: CASSITRDGNQPQHF. The CDR3 DNA reads TGTGCCAGTAGTATAACGAGGGATGGCAATCAGCCCCAGCATTTT.

This clone was counted a few times. The V and J genes are TRBV5-5 and TRBJ1-1; D not certain. The germline CDR1 and CDR2 sequences are SGHKS and YYEKEE (reference sequence). With 8 bases removed from V and 0 bases from J, the gap between germline ends came to 14 bases. The CDR3 is 14 residues long. For the CDR3, the DNA is TGTGCCAGTCTGCTAGGAGGAGTGAACACTGAAGCTTTCTTT. Translation gives CASLLGGVNTEAFF.

The genes are TRBV11-2 and TRBJ2-5, with a possible D match to TRBD2 (6 bases). The V end lost 6 bases, the J end lost 3 bases, and 11 bases lay between the germline ends. Germline CDR1 is SGHAT and CDR2 is FQNNGV. This CDR3 is 13 amino acids long. CDR3 nucleotide sequence: TGTGCCAGCAGTGCGGGGTCCAAAGAGACCCAGTACTTC. Amino acid sequence: CASSAGSKETQYF.

The chain combines TRBV30 with TRBJ2-2, with D possibly being TRBD1 (6 bases). V lost 4 bases to trimming and J lost 4 bases, with 16 bases between them. This CDR3 has 15 amino acids. Germline CDR1 and CDR2: GTSNPN and SVGIG (reference sequence). CDR3 region: CAWKTEQGVTGELFF. As DNA, the CDR3 is TGTGCCTGGAAAACAGAACAGGGAGTCACCGGGGAGCTGTTTTTT.

This clone was counted between two and nine times. The chain is built from TRBV10-2 and TRBJ1-2, with D possibly being TRBD1 (5 bases). Between the trimmed V and J ends, which lost 3 bases and 5 bases, there was a span of 10 bases. Germline CDR1 and CDR2: WSHSY and SAAADI. This CDR3 spans 13 amino acids. The CDR3 spells CASSEGVGYGYTF. Here the CDR3 DNA reads TGCGCCAGCAGTGAAGGGGTGGGGTATGGCTACACCTTC.

The chain joins TRBV28 to TRBJ2-3; TRBD2 agrees at 9 bases. Germline CDR1 MDHEN, CDR2 SYDVKM. The CDR3 is made up of 15 amino acids. The J segment lost 1 base and the V segment lost 3 bases, leaving 2 bases of the junction unmatched. This CDR3 reads CASSLASGGTDTQYF. Written as DNA, the CDR3 is TGTGCCAGCAGTTTGGCTAGCGGGGGCACAGATACGCAGTATTTT.

The chain carries TRBV6-5 and TRBJ1-2; 7 nucleotides agree with TRBD1. With 4 bases clipped from V and 8 bases from J, the junction kept 4 bases outside the gene matches. The CDR3 runs 12 residues. Germline assignment: CDR1 MNHEY and CDR2 SVGAGI. The DNA for the CDR3 is TGTGCCAGCAGTTGGACAGGACGAGGCTACACCTTC. As protein: CASSWTGRGYTF.

This clone has more than one count but fewer than ten. The chain combines TRBV2 with TRBJ2-1; D is uncertain. The length of the CDR3 is 12 residues. The V gene lost 11 bases and the J gene lost 8 bases, with 16 bases spanning the gap. Germline CDR1 reads SNHLY; CDR2 reads FYNNEI. The CDR3 loop is CAGSMEWDEQFF. CDR3 in DNA: TGTGCCGGATCGATGGAGTGGGATGAGCAGTTCTTC.

This clone has only a few counts. The CDR3 DNA follows: TGTGCCAGCAGTGAACGGCTAGCGGGACTCTCAGATACGCAGTATTTT. The encoded protein is CASSERLAGLSDTQYF. The chain is built from TRBV2 and TRBJ2-3, with TRBD2 matching 9 bases. The CDR3 runs to 16 residues. Germline loops: CDR1 SNHLY, CDR2 FYNNEI. V trimming: 2 bases; J trimming: 4 bases; junction bases outside the gene matches: 7.

A note on this clone: The sample holds other DNA sequences that translate to the same CDR3. The J gene is TRBJ2-3, the V gene TRBV5-1; maybe TRBD2 (6 bases). The CDR3 has 15 residues. Germline lookup yields CDR1 SGHRS and CDR2 YFSETQ. V lost 0 bases and J lost 5, with 13 bases in between. The CDR3 loop is CASSLVGTSGDTQYF. The CDR3 coding sequence is TGCGCCAGCAGCTTGGTCGGGACTTCCGGAGATACGCAGTATTTT.

This CDR3 reads CAISESKGAYNEQFF. The CDR3 bases are TGTGCCATCAGTGAGTCTAAGGGAGCCTACAATGAGCAGTTCTTC. The chain joins TRBV10-3 to TRBJ2-1; D may be TRBD2 (5 bases). V lost 0 bases, J lost 2 bases, and 8 bases lay in between. This CDR3 comprises 15 residues. Germline CDR1 ENHRY, CDR2 SYGVKD.

The chain carries TRBV30 and TRBJ2-1; TRBD2 aligns across 15 bases. Germline V gene sequence: CDR1 GTSNPN, CDR2 SVGIG (reference sequence). This CDR3 comprises 16 residues. V trimming: 2 bases; J trimming: 7 bases; junction bases outside the gene matches: 6. CDR3 coding DNA: TGTGCCTGGAGTCGCGGACTAGCGGGGGGGAATAATGAGCAGTTCTTC. As protein: CAWSRGLAGGNNEQFF.

The sample holds a few counts of this clone. The V gene is TRBV5-6, the J gene TRBJ1-1, with a weak D call TRBD1 (6 bases). Trimming cost V 3 bases and J 3 bases, with 21 bases left between them. The germline V gene encodes CDR1 SGHDT and CDR2 YYEEEE. This CDR3 comprises 17 residues. The CDR3: CASSSGQLRLKDTEAFF. Written as DNA, the CDR3 is TGTGCCAGCAGCTCCGGACAGTTACGACTTAAGGACACTGAAGCTTTCTTT.

This clone was counted between two and nine times. The V and J genes are TRBV6-1 and TRBJ1-6, with D perhaps TRBD1 (6 bases). Germline V gene lookup returns CDR1 MNHNS and CDR2 SASEGT. V lost 3 bases, J lost 8 bases, and 8 bases lay in between. The CDR3 contains 13 residues. CDR3 sequence reads: CASSEAGDSPLHF. CDR3 sequence (DNA): TGTGCCAGCAGTGAGGCAGGGGATTCACCCCTCCACTTT.

In this sample, this clone turned up a few times. The J gene is TRBJ1-1, the V gene TRBV2; D may be TRBD1 (6 bases). CDR1 and CDR2 from the germline V gene are SNHLY and FYNNEI. Trimming took off 7 bases at V and 5 bases at J, with 11 bases between the two ends. This CDR3 is 12 amino acids long. CDR3 region: CASKRGGTEAFF. DNA for the CDR3: TGTGCCAGCAAGAGGGGGGGAACTGAAGCTTTCTTT.

The rearrangement uses TRBV9 and TRBJ2-3, with no clear D. The CDR3 totals 15 residues. V gave up 0 bases and J gave up 5 bases, with 13 bases separating them. Germline values: CDR1 SGDLS, CDR2 YYNGEE. CDR3 sequence: CASSVVGQQGDTQYF. The CDR3 DNA follows: TGTGCCAGCAGCGTAGTTGGGCAGCAAGGAGATACGCAGTATTTT.

The gene calls are TRBV13 and TRBJ2-3; D not certain. The germline V and J ends were trimmed by 3 bases and 3 bases, with 4 bases remaining between them. The germline V gene encodes CDR1 PRHDT and CDR2 FYEKMQ (reference sequence). The CDR3 is made up of 12 amino acids. The CDR3 DNA reads as TGTGCCAGCAGCTTCCGGACAGATACGCAGTATTTT. Translating gives CASSFRTDTQYF.

The chain joins TRBV19 to TRBJ2-7; weak D call: TRBD1 (6 bases). The CDR3 length is 15 residues. Trimming pared 3 bases from V and 2 bases from J, leaving 14 bases between. The germline gives CDR1 LNHDA, CDR2 SQIVND (reference sequence). This CDR3 is CASSIPGDIPYEQYF. The CDR3, as DNA: TGTGCCAGTAGTATCCCCGGGGACATTCCCTACGAGCAGTACTTC.

The V gene is TRBV6-1, the J gene TRBJ2-1, with 13 bases matching TRBD2. Germline CDR1 MNHNS, CDR2 SASEGT. The V gene end was trimmed by 6 bases and the J gene end by 6 bases; junction bases not matched to a gene: 5. The CDR3 totals 15 residues. CDR3 nucleotide sequence: TGTGCCAGCAGGACTAGCGGGGGGACATTCAATGAGCAGTTCTTC. The encoded protein is CASRTSGGTFNEQFF.

CDR3 bases: TGTGCCAGTAGTATGCTAGCGGGGGGAACCACAGATACGCAGTATTTT. This codes for CASSMLAGGTTDTQYF. V is TRBV19 and J is TRBJ2-3; the match to TRBD2 covers 11 bases. The CDR3 is 16 residues long. The germline V gene encodes CDR1 LNHDA and CDR2 SQIVND (reference sequence). J lost 2 bases, V lost 3 bases, and 4 bases had no gene match.

This clone has only a few counts. The gene calls are TRBV9 and TRBJ1-4, with D possibly TRBD1 on 5 matching bases. CDR1 and CDR2 from the germline V gene are SGDLS and YYNGEE. Trimming cost V 0 bases and J 5 bases, with 8 bases left between them. The CDR3 is 14 residues long. The CDR3 coding sequence is TGTGCCAGCAGCGTAGCAGGGCCCAATGAAAAACTGTTTTTT. Amino acid sequence: CASSVAGPNEKLFF.

This clone was counted only a few times. The chain has TRBV19 and TRBJ2-4; 9 nucleotides match TRBD1. Per germline, CDR1 LNHDA and CDR2 SQIVND (reference sequence). The CDR3 totals 17 residues. Trimming at V came to 5 bases and at J to 0 bases, leaving 8 bases not matched to a gene. Here the CDR3 reads CASSPGQGLLAKNIQYF. The CDR3 nucleotides are TGTGCCAGTAGTCCTGGACAGGGGCTATTAGCCAAAAACATTCAGTACTTC.

This clone was counted only a few times. The rearrangement links TRBV2 to TRBJ2-1; 9 nucleotides match TRBD2. Trimming at V came to 6 bases and at J to 2 bases, leaving 5 bases not matched to a gene. The CDR3 spans 15 residues. CDR1 is SNHLY, CDR2 FYNNEI, per germline. The CDR3 sequence: CASSTTSGAYNEQFF. CDR3 nucleotides: TGTGCCAGCAGCACGACTAGCGGAGCCTACAATGAGCAGTTCTTC.

The rearrangement links TRBV7-2 to TRBJ2-1; D remains ambiguous. This CDR3 comprises 16 residues. Germline V gives CDR1 SGHTA, CDR2 FQGNSA. Trimming shortened V by 5 bases and J by 1 base, and 15 bases separated the two germline ends. The CDR3 DNA follows: TGTGCCAGCAGCATAAACTATGATTTATCCTACAATGAGCAGTTCTTC. Translated: CASSINYDLSYNEQFF.

The table lists this clone with a few counts. The genes are TRBV30 and TRBJ1-1; the match to TRBD1 covers 7 bases. CDR1 is GTSNPN, CDR2 SVGIG, per germline (reference sequence). Trimming removed 0 bases from V and 2 bases from J; junction bases left unmatched: 6. The CDR3 is made up of 15 amino acids. CDR3 residues: CAWSVVGTANTEAFF. The CDR3 nucleotides read TGTGCCTGGAGTGTGGTGGGGACAGCTAACACTGAAGCTTTCTTT.

This clone was counted a few times. This sequence joins TRBV30 and TRBJ2-7; 7 nucleotides match TRBD2. With 8 bases clipped from V and 2 bases from J, the junction kept 12 bases outside the gene matches. The germline CDR1 and CDR2 sequences are GTSNPN and SVGIG (reference sequence). The CDR3 covers 14 residues. The CDR3 loop is CAGEGGRKTYEQYF. CDR3 coding DNA: TGTGCCGGGGAGGGTGGGCGGAAGACCTACGAGCAGTACTTC.

This chain uses TRBV4-1 with TRBJ2-7; 7 bases line up with TRBD1. CDR1 is MGHRA, CDR2 YSYEKL, per germline. CDR3 length: 18 amino acids. The V and J ends lost 2 bases and 1 base, in that order; junction bases with no gene match: 14. CDR3 bases: TGCGCCAGCAGCCAAAGGTTAGTGACAGGGCTAGAGTCCTACGAGCAGTACTTC. Amino acid sequence: CASSQRLVTGLESYEQYF.

J is TRBJ2-1 and V is TRBV6-1; no firm D call. Between the trimmed V and J ends, which lost 3 bases and 3 bases, there was a span of 12 bases. The CDR3 is made up of 15 amino acids. The germline CDR1 and CDR2 sequences are MNHNS and SASEGT. The CDR3 region has the DNA TGTGCCAGCAGTGACCCAATGCGTGTCTACAATGAGCAGTTCTTC. Protein sequence: CASSDPMRVYNEQFF.